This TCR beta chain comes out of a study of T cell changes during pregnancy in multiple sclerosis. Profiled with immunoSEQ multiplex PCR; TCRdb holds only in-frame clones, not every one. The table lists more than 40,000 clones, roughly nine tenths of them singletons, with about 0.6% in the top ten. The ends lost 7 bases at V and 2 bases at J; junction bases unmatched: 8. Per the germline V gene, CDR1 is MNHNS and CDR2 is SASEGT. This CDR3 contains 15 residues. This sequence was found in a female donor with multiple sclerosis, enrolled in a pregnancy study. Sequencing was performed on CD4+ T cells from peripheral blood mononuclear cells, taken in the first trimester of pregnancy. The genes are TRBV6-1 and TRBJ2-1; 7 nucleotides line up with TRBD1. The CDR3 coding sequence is TGTGCCAGCAACAAAAACAGGGGAACCTACAATGAGCAGTTCTTC. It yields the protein CASNKNRGTYNEQFF.